These 24 T cell receptor beta chains were all obtained from the same sample, sequenced in a study of blood T cell repertoires in COVID-19 (dated by TCRdb to about 2020). Library preparation employed the immunoSEQ multiplex PCR assay. TCRdb took over this immuneACCESS table, retaining in-frame rearrangements with V and J assigned. Such tables are incomplete; in checked studies, under half of the missing clones stem from an unresolved V gene, and the remainder is unexplained. The sample contains a few hundred thousand clones, about 89% of them found a single time. The top ten constitute 0.95% to 1.5% of the sample. The source material was PBMCs or T cells enriched from blood (not recorded which). The receptors stem from a human donor in a cohort exposed to, infected with or recovered from COVID-19 (not recorded which). The donor label of this sample is uncertain.

V is TRBV11-2 and J is TRBJ1-1; D is unresolved. The CDR3 has 13 amino acids. Deletions cut 1 base from V and 1 base from J, with 4 bases between. The germline gives CDR1 SGHAT, CDR2 FQNNGV. The CDR3: CASSLAGNTEAFF. In DNA form, the CDR3 reads TGTGCCAGCAGCTTAGCAGGGAACACTGAAGCTTTCTTT.

The chain joins TRBV9 to TRBJ1-3, with D unresolved. The CDR3 covers 15 residues. V shed 0 bases and J shed 0 bases, with 7 bases lying between them. Germline V gene data show CDR1 as SGDLS and CDR2 as YYNGEE. In DNA form, the CDR3 reads TGTGCCAGCAGCGTAGAATCAGGCTCTGGAAACACCATATATTTT. Amino acid sequence: CASSVESGSGNTIYF.

This clone came up a few times. V is TRBV7-9 and J is TRBJ1-4; the match to TRBD1 covers 8 bases. This CDR3 comprises 17 residues. The J segment lost 7 bases and the V segment lost 6 bases, leaving 16 bases of the junction unmatched. Germline CDR1 is SEHNR and CDR2 is FQNEAQ (reference sequence). The CDR3 DNA reads as TGTGCCAGCAGTCCGAACCCCCGCGACAGGGGTGGTGAAAAACTGTTTTTT. Encoded protein: CASSPNPRDRGGEKLFF. The full variable domain, completed using reference TRBV7-9 and TRBJ1-4, is DTGVSQNPRHKITKRGQNVTFRCDPISEHNRLYWYRQTLGQGPEFLTYFQNEAQLEKSRLLSDRFSAERPKGSFSTLEIQRTEQGDSAMYLCASSPNPRDRGGEKLFFGSGTQLSVL.

The rearrangement links TRBV4-1 to TRBJ1-2, with TRBD1 identical over 9 bases. CDR1 MGHRA and CDR2 YSYEKL come from the germline V gene. V trimming: 3 bases; J trimming: 10 bases; junction bases outside the gene matches: 9. This CDR3 spans 14 amino acids. This chain's CDR3 is CASSHWGQGFIYTF. CDR3 bases: TGCGCCAGCAGCCATTGGGGACAGGGCTTCATCTACACCTTC.

This chain uses TRBV27 with TRBJ1-4, with D possibly being TRBD1 (5 bases). The V end was cut by 2 bases, the J end by 8 bases, with 15 bases between. Germline CDR1 MNHEY, CDR2 SMNVEV (reference sequence). CDR3 size: 15 residues. CDR3 sequence reads: CASSLRPTRGEKLFF. Here the CDR3 DNA reads TGTGCCAGCAGTTTAAGGCCGACACGGGGGGAAAAACTGTTTTTT.

The CDR3 region has the DNA TGTGCCAGCTCACCAACGGGGGGGCAAGGAGAGACCCAGTACTTC. Its protein is CASSPTGGQGETQYF. The chain has TRBV18 and TRBJ2-5; 8 nucleotides match TRBD2. Germline CDR1 and CDR2: KGHSH and LQKENI. The length of the CDR3 is 15 residues. Unmatched junction bases numbered 6, after V lost 2 bases and J lost 4 bases. Combining the CDR3 with reference TRBV18 and TRBJ2-5 gives the whole variable domain NAGVMQNPRHLVRRRGQEARLRCSPMKGHSHVYWYRQLPEEGLKFMVYLQKENIIDESGMPKERFSAEFPKEGPSILRIQQVVRGDSAAYFCASSPTGGQGETQYFGPGTRLLVL.

The gene calls are TRBV7-9 and TRBJ1-2; tentative D call: TRBD1 (6 bases). This CDR3 has 16 residues. Deletions cut 5 bases from V and 2 bases from J, with 18 bases between. Germline CDR1 reads SEHNR; CDR2 reads FQNEAQ (reference sequence). CDR3 DNA sequence: TGTGCCAGCAGCCCGCGACAGGTTAAGGCCAACTATGGCTACACCTTC. Its translation: CASSPRQVKANYGYTF.

This clone was seen just once. This chain joins TRBV7-9 and TRBJ1-4; weak D call: TRBD1 (5 bases). The CDR3 consists of 13 residues. The V end lost 8 bases, the J end lost 6 bases, and 13 bases lay between the germline ends. Per the germline V gene, CDR1 is SEHNR and CDR2 is FQNEAQ (reference sequence). The CDR3 nucleotides read TGTGCCAGCGCCGGGACTTTGGATGAAAAACTGTTTTTT. It yields the protein CASAGTLDEKLFF.

The CDR3 reads CASSQEGQGQPYEQYF. CDR3 coding DNA: TGTGCCAGCAGCCAAGAGGGACAGGGGCAACCCTACGAGCAGTACTTC. This chain links TRBV4-2 with TRBJ2-7, with 10 bases fitting TRBD1. V lost 0 bases, J lost 2 bases, and 4 bases stayed unmatched. CDR1 LGHNA and CDR2 YNFKEQ come from the germline V gene. CDR3 length equals 16 residues.

The V call is TRBV7-2, the J call TRBJ1-2; D is perhaps TRBD1 (5 bases). V lost 1 base and J lost 6, with 15 bases in between. CDR1 and CDR2 (germline): SGHTA, FQGNSA. The CDR3 length is 15 residues. The CDR3 DNA sequence: TGTGCCAGCAGCTTAGTGGAGGGGTATAGTGATGGCTACACCTTC. Protein: CASSLVEGYSDGYTF.

The rearrangement joins TRBV9 to TRBJ2-3, with 12 bases lining up with TRBD2. This CDR3 has 18 residues. V shed 6 bases, J shed 4 bases, and the junction held 15 bases outside the gene matches. CDR1 SGDLS and CDR2 YYNGEE come from the germline V gene. Here the CDR3 reads CASNRDTGLAGIPDTQYF. CDR3 bases: TGTGCCAGCAACCGGGACACAGGACTAGCGGGGATCCCAGATACGCAGTATTTT. The full variable domain, in which reference TRBV9 and TRBJ2-3 provide the parts outside the CDR3, is DSGVTQTPKHLITATGQRVTLRCSPRSGDLSVYWYQQSLDQGLQFLIQYYNGEERAKGNILERFSAQQFPDLHSELNLSSLELGDSALYFCASNRDTGLAGIPDTQYFGPGTRLTVL.

The chain employs TRBV6-1 and TRBJ1-6, with TRBD1 identical over 9 bases. Germline values: CDR1 MNHNS, CDR2 SASEGT. The CDR3 covers 16 residues. J gave up 6 bases and V 3 bases, and 6 bases lay outside the gene matches. The CDR3 sequence: CASSDGQGLGNSPLHF. CDR3 bases: TGTGCCAGCAGTGACGGACAGGGGTTGGGTAATTCACCCCTCCACTTT.

The V and J genes are TRBV10-1 and TRBJ1-5; D is possibly TRBD1 (6 bases). From germline, CDR1 is WNHNN and CDR2 SYGVQD (reference sequence). Trimming left V 5 bases short and J 5 bases short, with 13 bases between. The CDR3 is 14 residues long. The CDR3 DNA reads as TGCGCCAGCAGTCCGCGGGGGCCCCATCAGCCCCAGCATTTT. Its protein product is CASSPRGPHQPQHF.

This clone was detected once. V and J are TRBV2 and TRBJ1-1; D is ambiguous. Trimming took 6 bases from V and 5 from J, leaving 16 bases between them. The CDR3 totals 14 residues. CDR1 and CDR2 (germline): SNHLY, FYNNEI. The CDR3 protein is CASRFSRWETEAFF. CDR3 bases: TGTGCCAGCAGATTTTCGCGGTGGGAGACTGAAGCTTTCTTT.

This rearrangement joins TRBV6-5 to TRBJ1-1, with 7 nucleotides matching TRBD1. This CDR3 region has 13 residues. Germline lookup yields CDR1 MNHEY and CDR2 SVGAGI. V lost 6 bases, J lost 10 bases, and 11 bases stayed unmatched. CDR3 residues: CASRQGTDRIAFF. The CDR3 coding sequence is TGTGCCAGCAGGCAAGGGACAGACCGGATAGCTTTCTTT.

The rearrangement joins TRBV19 to TRBJ2-2, with D possibly matching TRBD2 (5 bases). V lost 3 bases, J lost 6 bases, and 17 bases lay in between. The germline CDR1 and CDR2 sequences are LNHDA and SQIVND (reference sequence). The CDR3 extends over 16 amino acids. The CDR3 loop is CASSISPAVPAGELFF. The CDR3 region has the DNA TGTGCCAGTAGTATCTCCCCAGCGGTCCCCGCCGGGGAGCTGTTTTTT.

This rearrangement joins TRBV4-2 to TRBJ2-4; 7 bases map to TRBD2. The trim removed 1 base at V and 0 bases at J, leaving 15 bases unmatched. Germline V gives CDR1 LGHNA, CDR2 YNFKEQ. This CDR3 is built from 20 residues. The CDR3 reads CASSQAALGGGLLAKNIQYF. In nucleotides, the CDR3 is TGTGCCAGCAGCCAAGCCGCCCTGGGCGGGGGACTCCTAGCCAAAAACATTCAGTACTTC.

The gene calls are TRBV18 and TRBJ1-1; 10 bases map to TRBD1. Germline V gene lookup returns CDR1 KGHSH and CDR2 LQKENI. The trim removed 4 bases at V and 1 base at J, leaving 3 bases unmatched. The CDR3 totals 15 residues. CDR3 sequence: CASSLGQGTNTEAFF. The CDR3, as DNA: TGTGCCAGCTCACTGGGACAGGGGACGAACACTGAAGCTTTCTTT.

The table lists this clone with a count of one. The chain recombines TRBV28 with TRBJ2-3, with a possible D match to TRBD1 (5 bases). V lost 6 bases and J lost 6, with 10 bases in between. This CDR3 region has 12 residues. Looked up from germline, CDR1 is MDHEN and CDR2 is SYDVKM. The CDR3 loop is CASSRTGDTQYF. The CDR3 region has the DNA TGTGCCAGCAGCCGTACAGGTGATACGCAGTATTTT.

This chain links TRBV2 with TRBJ1-6; no clear D gene. V lost 2 bases to trimming and J lost 7 bases, with 12 bases between them. Germline loops: CDR1 SNHLY, CDR2 FYNNEI. The CDR3 runs 15 residues. The chain's CDR3 is CASSETTIFNSPLHF. CDR3 in DNA: TGTGCCAGCAGTGAAACAACTATATTCAATTCACCCCTCCACTTT.

The chain is built from TRBV7-9 and TRBJ2-3; D is possibly TRBD2 (5 bases). Germline values: CDR1 SEHNR, CDR2 FQNEAQ (reference sequence). Trimming took 7 bases from V and 0 from J, leaving 8 bases between them. This CDR3 is built from 13 residues. The CDR3 nucleotides read TGTGCCAGCAACCCGGGGAGCACAGATACGCAGTATTTT. Protein: CASNPGSTDTQYF.

This clone has only one observation. The V gene is TRBV29-1, the J gene TRBJ1-1, with no clear D. This CDR3 is 10 amino acids long. Germline V gene data show CDR1 as SQVTM and CDR2 as ANQGSEA. The V end was cut by 4 bases, the J end by 5 bases, with 5 bases between. The CDR3 DNA sequence: TGCAGCGTTGCGGGGACTGAAGCTTTCTTT. It encodes CSVAGTEAFF.

CDR3 in DNA: TGTGCCATCCAGGACAGGGGTCGGCTGAACACTGAAGCTTTCTTT. Translating it yields CAIQDRGRLNTEAFF. The chain employs TRBV10-3 and TRBJ1-1; 9 bases map to TRBD1. Germline CDR1 ENHRY, CDR2 SYGVKD. This CDR3 spans 15 amino acids. V lost 8 bases and J lost 0; bases outside the gene matches: 7.

The rearrangement joins TRBV6-5 to TRBJ2-5; 9 bases align to TRBD2. CDR1 is MNHEY, CDR2 SVGAGI, per germline. This CDR3 comprises 15 residues. The J segment lost 4 bases and the V segment lost 7 bases, leaving 10 bases of the junction unmatched. CDR3 sequence: CASKFEELAGETQYF. The CDR3 coding sequence is TGTGCCAGCAAGTTTGAGGAACTAGCGGGAGAGACCCAGTACTTC.